These T cell receptor beta chains were read from a single sample in a study of cytomegalovirus exposure and HLA in healthy donors. The table came from immunoSEQ multiplex PCR; TCRdb's copy has only in-frame clones and leaves some out. The profile shows under 200,000 clones, more than 70% of them singletons. The sequencing input was PBMCs. The receptors derive from a boy aged 2-9 years in good health and CMV-seronegative. Each CDR3 is given with its conserved first and last residue. The D gene is left open where the match is weak. Where a row states a size, it is once, few, many or the class of an expanded clone; other rows omit it.

-	TRBV29-1	TRBD2	14	TRBJ2-3	TGCAGCGTTGTGGCGGGGGTGAGCACAGATACGCAGTATTTT	CSVVAGVSTDTQYF
-	TRBV11-2	TRBD1	13	TRBJ1-1	TGTGCCAGCAGCTACCAGGGGGACACTGAAGCTTTCTTT	CASSYQGDTEAFF
-	TRBV9	TRBD1	16	TRBJ1-4	TGTGCCAGCAGCCCGGGACAGGGTAATACTAATGAAAAACTGTTTTTT	CASSPGQGNTNEKLFF
-	TRBV7-7	TRBD2	15	TRBJ2-5	TGTGCTAGCAGCCGGGAGGCGGGAGTGGGAGAGACCCAGTACTTC	CASSREAGVGETQYF
-	TRBV25-1	-	15	TRBJ2-5	TGTGCCAGCAGTGAATTCGGGGGAAGGCAAGAGACCCAGTACTTC	CASSEFGGRQETQYF
-	TRBV11-3	TRBD1	13	TRBJ2-7	TGTGCCAGCAGCTTGGGACAGGGCGACGAGCAGTACTTC	CASSLGQGDEQYF
-	TRBV9	TRBD2	19	TRBJ2-5	TGTGCCAGCAGCGCTGGGGGACTACCGGTCGGGTGGAGGCAAGAGACCCAGTACTTC	CASSAGGLPVGWRQETQYF
-	TRBV2	-	14	TRBJ1-2	TGTGCCAGCAGTGAAGCGGGCAGGGTCGGTGGCTACACCTTC	CASSEAGRVGGYTF
-	TRBV5-1	-	14	TRBJ1-2	TGCGCCAGCAGCCCGGACAGTTCCATCTATGGCTACACCTTC	CASSPDSSIYGYTF
-	TRBV27	TRBD2	21	TRBJ2-3	TGTGCCAGCAGTACAACGGGAGGGGGGTCCCTTCAGCGGGGATTCACAGATACGCAGTATTTT	CASSTTGGGSLQRGFTDTQYF
-	TRBV12-5	-	13	TRBJ1-2	TGTGCTAGTGGTTCAGGGGCTTTCTATGGCTACACCTTC	CASGSGAFYGYTF
-	TRBV19	TRBD2	18	TRBJ2-1	TGTGCCAGTAGTATAGATCTTAGGGCGGGAGTACCCTACAATGAGCAGTTCTTC	CASSIDLRAGVPYNEQFF
-	TRBV6-5	-	14	TRBJ1-1	TGTGCCAGCAGCGGACAGTCACCGAACACTGAAGCTTTCTTT	CASSGQSPNTEAFF
-	TRBV28	-	14	TRBJ1-5	TGTGCCAGCAGTCTCATAGGTGGAGCTCAGCCCCAGCATTTT	CASSLIGGAQPQHF
few	TRBV2	TRBD2	15	TRBJ2-4	TGTGCCAGCAGTCTAGCGGGAGGGGCCAAAAACATTCAGTACTTC	CASSLAGGAKNIQYF
-	TRBV11-2	TRBD1	17	TRBJ2-4	TGTGCCAGCAGCTTAGACATCCTCCGGGACAGTAAAAACATTCAGTACTTC	CASSLDILRDSKNIQYF
few	TRBV7-8	-	15	TRBJ2-2	TGTGCCAGCAGCTCTCCTAGAAGGGGCACCGGGGAGCTGTTTTTT	CASSSPRRGTGELFF
-	TRBV27	-	13	TRBJ2-2	TGTGCCAGCAGCGTATCCGGAGGCGGGGAGCTGTTTTTT	CASSVSGGGELFF
-	TRBV7-6	TRBD2	16	TRBJ2-1	TGTGCCAGCAGCTTAGTTTCGAGAGCGGGGAGGAATGAGCAGTTCTTC	CASSLVSRAGRNEQFF
-	TRBV27	-	15	TRBJ1-5	TGTGCCAGCAGTTTGGGTAGGGGCCCTACTCAGCCCCAGCATTTT	CASSLGRGPTQPQHF
-	TRBV2	-	14	TRBJ2-7	TGTGCCAGCAGAGCGATCACAGGGCTCCACGAGCAGTACTTC	CASRAITGLHEQYF
-	TRBV5-4	-	16	TRBJ2-1	TGTGCCAGCAGCAAGGACAGTGACAGCTCCTACAATGAGCAGTTCTTC	CASSKDSDSSYNEQFF
few	TRBV28	TRBD1	15	TRBJ2-7	TGTGCCAGCAGTCCTCCGGGACAGGGTTCCTACGAGCAGTACTTC	CASSPPGQGSYEQYF
few	TRBV19	-	15	TRBJ2-7	TGTGCCAGTAGTCGCGGAAGGCAGGGCTCCTACGAGCAGTACTTC	CASSRGRQGSYEQYF
-	TRBV5-8	TRBD2	15	TRBJ2-7	TGTGCCAGCAGCGGCAGGACTAGCGGAGCCTACGAGCAGTACTTC	CASSGRTSGAYEQYF
once	TRBV28	TRBD2	13	TRBJ2-7	TGTGCCAGCAGGGGGGCAGGCGGGAGGCAACAGTACTTC	CASRGAGGRQQYF
few	TRBV28	TRBD2	15	TRBJ2-7	TGTGCCAGCAACTCTATGAGCGGGAGTACCTACGAGCAGTACTTC	CASNSMSGSTYEQYF